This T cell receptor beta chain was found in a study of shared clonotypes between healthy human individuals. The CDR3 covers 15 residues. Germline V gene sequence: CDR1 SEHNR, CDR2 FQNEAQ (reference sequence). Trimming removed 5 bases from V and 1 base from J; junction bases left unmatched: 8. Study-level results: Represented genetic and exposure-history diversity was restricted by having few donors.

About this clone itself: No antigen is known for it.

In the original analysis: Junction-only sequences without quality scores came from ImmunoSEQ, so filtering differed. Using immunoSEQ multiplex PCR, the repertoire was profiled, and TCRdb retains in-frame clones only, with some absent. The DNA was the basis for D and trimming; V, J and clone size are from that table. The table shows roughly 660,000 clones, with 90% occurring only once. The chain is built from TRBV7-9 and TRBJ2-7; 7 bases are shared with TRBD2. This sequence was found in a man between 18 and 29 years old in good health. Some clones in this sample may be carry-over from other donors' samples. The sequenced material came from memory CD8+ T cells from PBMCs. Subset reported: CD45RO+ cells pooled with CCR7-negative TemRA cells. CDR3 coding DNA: TGTGCCAGCAGCGGAGGGGACTACTTATCCTACGAGCAGTACTTC. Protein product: CASSGGDYLSYEQYF.